The clone carrying this T cell receptor (beta chain) was counted a single time. The germline gives CDR1 MNHEY, CDR2 SVGAGI. The CDR3 consists of 14 residues. Trimming left V 5 bases short and J 1 base short, with 9 bases between. This entry is derived from a study of control samples from healthy donors and cancer patients. The method was immunoSEQ multiplex PCR; TCRdb's version includes in-frame clones alone and lacks a portion of them. The repertoire includes some 150,000 clones, roughly 92% of them detected once, and roughly 14% sits in the top ten. This sequence joins TRBV6-5 and TRBJ2-1; tentatively, D is TRBD2 (5 bases). Sequencing was done on a sample of blood. This TCR was recovered from a man aged 40-55 years in good health. DNA for the CDR3: TGTGCCAGCAGTCCCGGGGATTCCTACAATGAGCAGTTCTTC. Residues: CASSPGDSYNEQFF.